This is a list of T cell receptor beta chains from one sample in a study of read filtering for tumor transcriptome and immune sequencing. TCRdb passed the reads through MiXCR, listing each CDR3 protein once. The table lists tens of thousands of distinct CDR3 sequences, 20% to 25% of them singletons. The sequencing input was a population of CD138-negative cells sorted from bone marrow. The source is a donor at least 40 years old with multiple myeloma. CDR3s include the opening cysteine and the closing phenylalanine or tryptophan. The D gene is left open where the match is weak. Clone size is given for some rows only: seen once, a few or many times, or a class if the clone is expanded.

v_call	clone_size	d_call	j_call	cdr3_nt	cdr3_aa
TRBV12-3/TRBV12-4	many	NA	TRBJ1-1	TGTGCCAGTAGTTTAGCGCCATTTACCACTGAAGCTTTCTTT	CASSLAPFTTEAFF
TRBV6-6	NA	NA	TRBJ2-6	TGTGCCAGCAGTTCGACGGGGAATGGTACTGGGGCCAACGTCCTGACTTTC	CASSSTGNGTGANVLTF
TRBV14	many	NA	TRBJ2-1	TGTGCCAGCAGCCAAGATAGTGTAGCTCGCGAGCAGTTCTTC	CASSQDSVAREQFF
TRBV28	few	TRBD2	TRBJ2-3	TGTGCCAGCAGTTTGGCTAGCGGGGGAGCAGATACGCAGTATTTT	CASSLASGGADTQYF
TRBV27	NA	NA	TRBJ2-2	TGTGCCAGCAGAGATACGGGGTGGGGCCGGACCGGGGAGCTGTTTTTT	CASRDTGWGRTGELFF
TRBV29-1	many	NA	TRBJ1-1	TGCAGCTTCCGGGACCCCGGCACTGAAGCTTTCTTT	CSFRDPGTEAFF
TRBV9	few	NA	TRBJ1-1	TGTGCCAGCAGCTCGGCGGCCGCTTGGACTGAAGCTTTCTTT	CASSSAAAWTEAFF
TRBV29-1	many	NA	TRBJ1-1	TGCAGCGTTCGGGCGGTACGTAAGAACACTGAAGCTTTCTTT	CSVRAVRKNTEAFF
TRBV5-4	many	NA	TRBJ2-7	TGTGCCAGCAGCTTGGTGTCGGCAGGGGGGAAGGAGTACTTC	CASSLVSAGGKEYF
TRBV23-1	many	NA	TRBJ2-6	TGCGCCAGCACTCCCCGAGGGGAGCGGGCCCTCTCTGGGGCCAACGTCCTGACTTTC	CASTPRGERALSGANVLTF
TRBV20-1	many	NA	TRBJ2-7	TGCAGTGCTAGATGGACGGTTTCAGGACTCCACGAGCAGTACTTC	CSARWTVSGLHEQYF
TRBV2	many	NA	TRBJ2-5	TGTGCCAGCAATCTCGGACAGACCCAAGAGACCCAGTACTTC	CASNLGQTQETQYF
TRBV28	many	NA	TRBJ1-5	TGTGCCAGCAGTTCCCTCAACGGATATAGCAATCAGCCCCAGCATTTT	CASSSLNGYSNQPQHF
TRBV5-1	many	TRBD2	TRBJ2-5	TGCGCCAGCAGCTTGGAACTAGCGGCGGAGACCCAGTACTTC	CASSLELAAETQYF
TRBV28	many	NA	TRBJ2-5	TGTGCCAGCAGTATCCCGTCCGGGACCCTGAAGACCCAGTACTTC	CASSIPSGTLKTQYF
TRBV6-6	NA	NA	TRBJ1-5	TGTGCCAGCAGGACGGTCAGCAATCAGCCCCAGCATTTT	CASRTVSNQPQHF
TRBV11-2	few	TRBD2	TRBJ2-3	TGTGCCAGCAGCTTAGATCCGCGGGGGGGCACAGATACGCAGTATTTT	CASSLDPRGGTDTQYF
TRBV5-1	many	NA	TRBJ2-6	TGCGCCAGCAGCGGTACTTCTATCTCTGGGGCCAACGTCCTGACTTTC	CASSGTSISGANVLTF
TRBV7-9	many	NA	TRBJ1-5	TGTGCCAGCAGCTCCACCGGGACACATAATCAGCCCCAGCATTTT	CASSSTGTHNQPQHF
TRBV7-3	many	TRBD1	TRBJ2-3	TGTGCCAGCAGCTCCGGGACAGGCACAGATACGCAGTATTTT	CASSSGTGTDTQYF
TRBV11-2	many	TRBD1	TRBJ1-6	TGTGCCAGCAGCTCGCGACAGGGGAGCTCCTATAATTCACCCCTCCACTTT	CASSSRQGSSYNSPLHF
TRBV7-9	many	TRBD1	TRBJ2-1	TGTGCCAGCAGCCCCGGGACAGGTGCCTACAATGAACAGTTCTTC	CASSPGTGAYNEQFF